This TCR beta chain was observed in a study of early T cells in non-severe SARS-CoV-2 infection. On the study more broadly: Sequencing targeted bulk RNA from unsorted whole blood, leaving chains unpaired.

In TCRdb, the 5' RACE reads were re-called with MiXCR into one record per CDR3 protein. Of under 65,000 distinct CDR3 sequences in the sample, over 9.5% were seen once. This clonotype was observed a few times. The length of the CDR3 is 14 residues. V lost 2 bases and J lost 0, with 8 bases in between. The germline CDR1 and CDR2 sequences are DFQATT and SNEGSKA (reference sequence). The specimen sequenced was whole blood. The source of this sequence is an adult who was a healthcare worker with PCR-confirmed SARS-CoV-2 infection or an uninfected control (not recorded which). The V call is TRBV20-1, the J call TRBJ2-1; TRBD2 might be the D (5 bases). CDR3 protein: CSARKADSYNEQFF. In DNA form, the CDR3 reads TGCAGTGCTAGAAAAGCGGACTCCTACAATGAGCAGTTCTTC.